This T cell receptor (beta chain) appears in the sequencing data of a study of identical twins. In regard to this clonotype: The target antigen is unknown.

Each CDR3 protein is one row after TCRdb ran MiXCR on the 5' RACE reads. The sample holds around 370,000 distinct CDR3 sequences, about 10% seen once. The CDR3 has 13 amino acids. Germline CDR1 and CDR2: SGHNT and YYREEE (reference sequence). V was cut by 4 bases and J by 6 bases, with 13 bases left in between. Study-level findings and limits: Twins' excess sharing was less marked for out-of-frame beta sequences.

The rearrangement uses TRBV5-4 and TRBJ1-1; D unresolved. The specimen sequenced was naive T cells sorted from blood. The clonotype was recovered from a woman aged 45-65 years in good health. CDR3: CASSLPMRPEAFF. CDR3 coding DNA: TGTGCCAGCAGCCTACCGATGCGGCCTGAAGCTTTCTTT.